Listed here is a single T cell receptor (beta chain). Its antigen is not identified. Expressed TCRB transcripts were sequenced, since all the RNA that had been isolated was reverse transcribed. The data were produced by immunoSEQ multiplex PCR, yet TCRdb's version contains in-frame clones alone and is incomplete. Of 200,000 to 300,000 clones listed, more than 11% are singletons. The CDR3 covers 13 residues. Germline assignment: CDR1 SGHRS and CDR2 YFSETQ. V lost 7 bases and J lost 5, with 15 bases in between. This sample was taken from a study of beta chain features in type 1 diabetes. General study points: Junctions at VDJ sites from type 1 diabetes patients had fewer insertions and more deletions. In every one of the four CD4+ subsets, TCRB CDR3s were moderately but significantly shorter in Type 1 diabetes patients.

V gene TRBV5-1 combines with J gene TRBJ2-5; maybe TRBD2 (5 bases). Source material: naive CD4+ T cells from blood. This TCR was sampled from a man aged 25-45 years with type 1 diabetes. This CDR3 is CASARELRETQYF. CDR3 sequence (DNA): TGCGCCAGCGCGAGGGAGTTAAGGGAGACCCAGTACTTC.